This T cell receptor (beta chain) was obtained from a study of T cell clonotyping in hematopoietic cell transplantation. Study overall: Recipients' pretransplant samples followed cytoreduction.

The repertoire was sequenced with immunoSEQ multiplex PCR; TCRdb's copy has only in-frame clones and lacks some. Here the sample spans 30,000 to 40,000 clones, about 95% being singletons. Germline V gives CDR1 LGHNA, CDR2 YNFKEQ. The CDR3 has 15 amino acids. V lost 3 bases and J lost 7, with 15 bases in between. About this clone itself: Its antigen remains unknown.

The study, taken as a whole, reports: Pathologically expanded recipient clonotypes increased progressively from day 30 to day 180 as diversity fell. At the given depth, recipient repertoires were over 95% de novo clonotypes.

Time point meaning: recipient sample about 28 days before transplant, after cytoreduction. Recipient blood drawn about 28 days pretransplant and days 30, 100, 180 after. The input for sequencing was peripheral blood mononuclear cells, taken before stem cell transplant. The V and J genes are TRBV4-2 and TRBJ1-4; the D is unclear. This TCR was sampled from a man aged 35-49 years with chronic myeloid leukemia. Some clones in this sample may be carry-over from other donors' samples. CDR3 DNA sequence: TGTGCCAGCAGCCAGGCTACTGGGGTCAGTGAAAAACTGTTTTTT. It codes for CASSQATGVSEKLFF.